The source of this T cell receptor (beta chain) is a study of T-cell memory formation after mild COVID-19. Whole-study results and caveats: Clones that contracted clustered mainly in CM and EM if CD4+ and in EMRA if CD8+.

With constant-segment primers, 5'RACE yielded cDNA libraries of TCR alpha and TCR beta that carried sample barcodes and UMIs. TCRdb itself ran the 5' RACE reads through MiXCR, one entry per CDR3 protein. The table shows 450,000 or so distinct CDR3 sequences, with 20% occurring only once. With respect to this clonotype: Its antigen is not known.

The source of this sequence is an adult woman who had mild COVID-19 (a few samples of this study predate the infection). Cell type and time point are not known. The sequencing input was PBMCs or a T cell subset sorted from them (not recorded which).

DNA of the CDR3: TGTGCCAGCTCACCCGACCGGTGGGGCAATCAGCCCCAGCATTTT. Amino acid sequence: CASSPDRWGNQPQHF. V gene TRBV18 combines with J gene TRBJ1-5; unclear D gene. The length of the CDR3 is 15 residues. The germline gives CDR1 KGHSH, CDR2 LQKENI. V was pared by 3 bases and J by 2 bases, with 11 bases between.